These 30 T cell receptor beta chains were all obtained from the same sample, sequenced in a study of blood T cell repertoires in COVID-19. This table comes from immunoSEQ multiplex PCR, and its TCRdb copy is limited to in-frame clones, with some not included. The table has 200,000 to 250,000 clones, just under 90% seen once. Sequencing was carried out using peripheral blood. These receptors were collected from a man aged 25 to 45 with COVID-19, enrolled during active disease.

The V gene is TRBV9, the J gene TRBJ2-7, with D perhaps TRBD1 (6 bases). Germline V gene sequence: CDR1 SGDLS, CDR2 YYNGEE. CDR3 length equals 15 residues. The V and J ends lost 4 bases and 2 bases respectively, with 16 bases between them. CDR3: CASSPAGTFAYEQYF. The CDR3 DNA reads TGTGCCAGCAGCCCCGCCGGGACATTCGCCTACGAGCAGTACTTC.

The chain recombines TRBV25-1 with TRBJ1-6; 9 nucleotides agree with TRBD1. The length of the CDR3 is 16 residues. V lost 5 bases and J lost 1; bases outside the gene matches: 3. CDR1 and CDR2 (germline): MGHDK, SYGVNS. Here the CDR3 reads CASSLQGASYNSPLHF. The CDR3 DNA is TGTGCCAGCAGTCTACAGGGGGCTTCCTATAATTCACCCCTCCACTTT.

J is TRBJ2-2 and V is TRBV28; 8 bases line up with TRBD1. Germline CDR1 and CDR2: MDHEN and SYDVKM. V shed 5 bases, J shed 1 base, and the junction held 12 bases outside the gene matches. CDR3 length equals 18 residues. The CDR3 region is CASSHRTGTLKNTGELFF. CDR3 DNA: TGTGCCAGCAGTCACAGGACAGGGACCCTAAAGAACACCGGGGAGCTGTTTTTT.

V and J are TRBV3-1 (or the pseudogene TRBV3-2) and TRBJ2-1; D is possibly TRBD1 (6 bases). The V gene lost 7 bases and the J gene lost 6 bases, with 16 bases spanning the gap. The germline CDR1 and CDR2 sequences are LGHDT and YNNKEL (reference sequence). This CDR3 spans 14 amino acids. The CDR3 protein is CASNSNFRGNEQFF. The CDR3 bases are TGTGCCAGCAACTCAAACTTCAGGGGCAATGAGCAGTTCTTC.

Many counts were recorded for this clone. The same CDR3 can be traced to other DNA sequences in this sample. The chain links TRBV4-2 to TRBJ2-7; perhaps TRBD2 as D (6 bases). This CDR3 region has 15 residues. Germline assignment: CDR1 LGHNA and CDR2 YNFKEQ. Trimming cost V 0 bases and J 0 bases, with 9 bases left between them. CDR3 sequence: CASSQDRGSSYEQYF. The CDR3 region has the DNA TGTGCCAGCAGCCAAGATCGGGGGAGCTCCTACGAGCAGTACTTC.

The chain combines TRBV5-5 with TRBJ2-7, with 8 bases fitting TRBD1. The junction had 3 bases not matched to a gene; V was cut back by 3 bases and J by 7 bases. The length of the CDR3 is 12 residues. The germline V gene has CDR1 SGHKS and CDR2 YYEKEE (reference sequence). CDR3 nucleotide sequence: TGTGCCAGCAGCTGGACAGGGTTTGAGCAGTACTTC. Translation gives CASSWTGFEQYF.

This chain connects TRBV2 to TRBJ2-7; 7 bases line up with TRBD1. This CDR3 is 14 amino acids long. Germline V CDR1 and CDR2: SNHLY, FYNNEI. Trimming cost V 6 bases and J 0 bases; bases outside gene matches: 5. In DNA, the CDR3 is TGTGCCAGCAGCCTACAGGGGCTCTCCTACGAGCAGTACTTC. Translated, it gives CASSLQGLSYEQYF.

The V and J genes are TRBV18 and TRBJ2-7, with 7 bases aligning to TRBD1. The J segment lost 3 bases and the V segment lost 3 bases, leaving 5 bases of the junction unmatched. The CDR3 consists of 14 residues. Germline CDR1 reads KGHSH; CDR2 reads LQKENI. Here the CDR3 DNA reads TGTGCCAGCTCACCCCGGGACAGCTACTACGAGCAGTACTTC. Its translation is CASSPRDSYYEQYF.

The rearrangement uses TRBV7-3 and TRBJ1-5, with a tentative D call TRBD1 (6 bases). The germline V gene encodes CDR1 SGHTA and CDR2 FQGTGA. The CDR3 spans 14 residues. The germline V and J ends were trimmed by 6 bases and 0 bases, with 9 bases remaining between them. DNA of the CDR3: TGTGCCAGCAGTTTGGACAGTAGCAATCAGCCCCAGCATTTT. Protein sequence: CASSLDSSNQPQHF. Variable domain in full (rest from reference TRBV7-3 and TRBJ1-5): GAGVSQTPSNKVTEKGKYVELRCDPISGHTALYWYRQSLGQGPEFLIYFQGTGAADDSGLPNDRFFAVRPEGSVSTLKIQRTERGDSAVYLCASSLDSSNQPQHFGDGTRLSIL.

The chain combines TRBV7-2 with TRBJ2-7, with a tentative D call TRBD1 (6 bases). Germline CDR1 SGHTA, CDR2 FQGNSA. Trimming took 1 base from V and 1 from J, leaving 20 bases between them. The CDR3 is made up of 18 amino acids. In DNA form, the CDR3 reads TGTGCCAGCAGCTTAGGCTACCCCACAGGGAGCTATTCCTACGAGCAGTACTTC. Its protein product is CASSLGYPTGSYSYEQYF.

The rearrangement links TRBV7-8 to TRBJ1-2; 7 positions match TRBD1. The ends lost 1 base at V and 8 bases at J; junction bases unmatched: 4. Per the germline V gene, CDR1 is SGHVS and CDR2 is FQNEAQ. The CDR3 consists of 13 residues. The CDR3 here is CASSLDRGRGYTF. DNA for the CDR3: TGTGCCAGCAGCTTAGACAGGGGACGAGGCTACACCTTC.

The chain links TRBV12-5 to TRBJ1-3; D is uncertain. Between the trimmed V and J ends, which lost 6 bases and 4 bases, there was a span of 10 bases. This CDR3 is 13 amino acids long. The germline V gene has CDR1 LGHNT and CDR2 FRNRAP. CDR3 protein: CASGPLPGNTIYF. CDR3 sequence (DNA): TGTGCTAGTGGCCCCCTACCGGGAAACACCATATATTTT.

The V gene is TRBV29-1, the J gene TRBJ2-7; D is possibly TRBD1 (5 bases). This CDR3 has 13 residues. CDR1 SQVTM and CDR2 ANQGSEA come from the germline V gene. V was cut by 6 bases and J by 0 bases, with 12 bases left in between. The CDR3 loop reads CSVSPDSSYEQYF. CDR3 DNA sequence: TGCAGCGTCTCACCTGACAGCTCCTACGAGCAGTACTTC.

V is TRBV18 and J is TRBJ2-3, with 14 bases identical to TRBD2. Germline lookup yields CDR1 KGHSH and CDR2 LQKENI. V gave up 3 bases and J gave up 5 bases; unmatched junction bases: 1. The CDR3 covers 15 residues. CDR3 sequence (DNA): TGTGCCAGCTCACCGGGGACTAGCGGGGGAGATACGCAGTATTTT. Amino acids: CASSPGTSGGDTQYF.

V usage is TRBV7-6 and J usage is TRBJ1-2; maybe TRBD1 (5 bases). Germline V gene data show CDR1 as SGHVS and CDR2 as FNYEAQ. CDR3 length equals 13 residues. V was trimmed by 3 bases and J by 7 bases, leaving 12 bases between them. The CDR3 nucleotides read TGTGCCAGCAGCTTGGGCAGGGCAACTGGCTACACCTTC. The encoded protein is CASSLGRATGYTF. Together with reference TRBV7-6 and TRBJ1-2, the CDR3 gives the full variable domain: GAGVSQSPRYKVTKRGQDVALRCDPISGHVSLYWYRQALGQGPEFLTYFNYEAQQDKSGLPNDRFSAERPEGSISTLTIQRTEQRDSAMYRCASSLGRATGYTFGSGTRLTVV.

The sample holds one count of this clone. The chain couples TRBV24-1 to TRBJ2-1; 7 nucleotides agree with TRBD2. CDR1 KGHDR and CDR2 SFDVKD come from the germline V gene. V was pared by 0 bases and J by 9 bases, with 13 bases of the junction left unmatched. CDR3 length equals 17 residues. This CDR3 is CATSDLSAGAPTFEQFF. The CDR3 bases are TGTGCCACCAGTGATTTGTCTGCGGGAGCCCCAACTTTTGAGCAGTTCTTC.

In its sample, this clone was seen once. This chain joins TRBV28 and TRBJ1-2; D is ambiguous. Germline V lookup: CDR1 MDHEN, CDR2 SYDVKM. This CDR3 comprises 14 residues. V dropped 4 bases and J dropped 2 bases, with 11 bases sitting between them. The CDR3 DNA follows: TGTGCCAGCAGTTCCGGGAGGTTGAACTATGGCTACACCTTC. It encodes CASSSGRLNYGYTF.

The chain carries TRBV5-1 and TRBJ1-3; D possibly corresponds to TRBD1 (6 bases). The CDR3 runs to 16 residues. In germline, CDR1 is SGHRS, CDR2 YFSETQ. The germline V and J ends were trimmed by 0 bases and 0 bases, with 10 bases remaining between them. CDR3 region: CASSLVGGSSGNTIYF. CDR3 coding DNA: TGCGCCAGCAGCTTGGTAGGGGGAAGCTCTGGAAACACCATATATTTT.

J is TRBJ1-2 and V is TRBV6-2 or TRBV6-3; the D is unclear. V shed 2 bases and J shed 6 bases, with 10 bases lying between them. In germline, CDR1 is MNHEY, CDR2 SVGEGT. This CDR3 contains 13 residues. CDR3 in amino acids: CASSYREKDGYTF. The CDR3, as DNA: TGTGCCAGCAGTTACCGGGAGAAGGATGGCTACACCTTC.

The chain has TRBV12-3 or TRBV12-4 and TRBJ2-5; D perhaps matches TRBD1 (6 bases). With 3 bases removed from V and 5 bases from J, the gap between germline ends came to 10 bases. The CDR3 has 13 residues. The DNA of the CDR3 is TGTGCCAGCAGTTTTACAGGGCCGGAGACCCAGTACTTC. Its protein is CASSFTGPETQYF.

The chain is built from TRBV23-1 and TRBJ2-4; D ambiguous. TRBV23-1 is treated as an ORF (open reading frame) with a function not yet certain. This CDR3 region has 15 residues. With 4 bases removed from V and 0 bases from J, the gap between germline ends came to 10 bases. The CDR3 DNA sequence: TGCGCCAGCAGTCGTCGTCCCGTAGCCAAAAACATTCAGTACTTC. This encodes CASSRRPVAKNIQYF.

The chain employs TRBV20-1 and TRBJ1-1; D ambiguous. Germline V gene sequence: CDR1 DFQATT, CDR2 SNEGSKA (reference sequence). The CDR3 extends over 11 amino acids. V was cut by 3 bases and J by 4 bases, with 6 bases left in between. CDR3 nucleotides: TGCAGTGCTAGTCTCAGCACTGAAGCTTTCTTT. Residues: CSASLSTEAFF.

The DNA for the CDR3 is TGTGCCAGCAGCTTTGACATCTACAATGAGCAGTTCTTC. It is translated as CASSFDIYNEQFF. The chain uses TRBV7-9 and TRBJ2-1; D is uncertain. V was trimmed by 3 bases and J by 3 bases, leaving 6 bases between them. From germline, CDR1 is SEHNR and CDR2 FQNEAQ (reference sequence). The CDR3 is 13 residues long. The whole variable domain, filled in from reference TRBV7-9 and TRBJ2-1, reads DTGVSQNPRHKITKRGQNVTFRCDPISEHNRLYWYRQTLGQGPEFLTYFQNEAQLEKSRLLSDRFSAERPKGSFSTLEIQRTEQGDSAMYLCASSFDIYNEQFFGPGTRLTVL.

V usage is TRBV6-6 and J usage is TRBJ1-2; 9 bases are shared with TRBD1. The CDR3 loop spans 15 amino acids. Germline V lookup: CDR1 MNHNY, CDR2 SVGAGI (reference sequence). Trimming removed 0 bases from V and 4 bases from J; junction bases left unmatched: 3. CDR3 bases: TGTGCCAGCAGTTACTCAACAGGGGGCGGCTATGGCTACACCTTC. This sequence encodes CASSYSTGGGYGYTF.

The CDR3 DNA sequence: TGCGCCAGCAGTCCACTAGCGGGGGGAGATACGCAGTATTTT. It encodes CASSPLAGGDTQYF. J is TRBJ2-3 and V is TRBV5-1; 12 nucleotides match TRBD2. Germline V gene sequence: CDR1 SGHRS, CDR2 YFSETQ. The CDR3 is 14 amino acids. Germline trimming cut 5 bases from V and 5 bases from J; bases unmatched to any gene: 3.

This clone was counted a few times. The CDR3 protein is CASSYRKGSYEQYF. The CDR3 coding sequence is TGTGCCAGCAGTTATCGTAAGGGGTCCTACGAGCAGTACTTC. The gene calls are TRBV6-5 and TRBJ2-7; D may be TRBD1 (5 bases). The CDR3 extends over 14 amino acids. V was cut by 3 bases and J by 1 base, with 10 bases left in between. Germline values: CDR1 MNHEY, CDR2 SVGAGI.

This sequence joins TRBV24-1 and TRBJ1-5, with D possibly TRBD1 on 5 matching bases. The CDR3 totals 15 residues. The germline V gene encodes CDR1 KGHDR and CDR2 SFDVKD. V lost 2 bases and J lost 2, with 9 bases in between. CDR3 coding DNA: TGTGCCACCAGTGATTATGTAGGGGGCAATCAGCCCCAGCATTTT. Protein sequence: CATSDYVGGNQPQHF.

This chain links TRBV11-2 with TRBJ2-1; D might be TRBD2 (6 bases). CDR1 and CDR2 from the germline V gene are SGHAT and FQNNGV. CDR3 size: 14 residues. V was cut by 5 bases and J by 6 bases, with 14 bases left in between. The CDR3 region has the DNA TGTGCCAGCAGCGGTGGCGGGATTGGCAATGAGCAGTTCTTC. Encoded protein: CASSGGGIGNEQFF.

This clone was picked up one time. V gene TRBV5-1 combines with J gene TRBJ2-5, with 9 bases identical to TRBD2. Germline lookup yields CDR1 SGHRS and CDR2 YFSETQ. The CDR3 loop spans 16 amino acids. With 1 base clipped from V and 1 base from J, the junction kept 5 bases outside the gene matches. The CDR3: CASSLTGREGQETQYF. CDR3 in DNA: TGCGCCAGCAGCTTGACAGGGCGGGAGGGCCAAGAGACCCAGTACTTC.

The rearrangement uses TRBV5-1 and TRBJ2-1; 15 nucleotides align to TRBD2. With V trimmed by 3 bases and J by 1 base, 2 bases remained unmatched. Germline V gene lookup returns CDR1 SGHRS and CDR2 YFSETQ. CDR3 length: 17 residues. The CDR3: CASSWTSGGASYNEQFF. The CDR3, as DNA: TGCGCCAGCAGCTGGACTAGCGGGGGGGCATCCTACAATGAGCAGTTCTTC.